Following are 2 T cell receptor beta chains from one sample sequenced in a study of cytomegalovirus exposure and HLA in healthy donors. Sequencing used immunoSEQ multiplex PCR; TCRdb keeps in-frame clones, though not all of them. This table has roughly 300,000 clones, around 86% appearing once. Sequenced: PBMCs. The source of these receptors is a woman under 30 in good health and CMV-seronegative.

As regards this clone: The identical CDR3 is also encoded by other nucleotide sequences in the sample. The gene calls are TRBV5-6 and TRBJ2-1; 12 nucleotides agree with TRBD2. The CDR3 covers 15 residues. Germline-derived CDR1 and CDR2 are SGHDT and YYEEEE. V dropped 0 bases and J dropped 8; count of bases not matched to a gene: 3. The CDR3 sequence is CASSLGLAGGYEQFF. For the CDR3, the DNA is TGTGCCAGCAGCTTGGGGCTAGCGGGAGGGTATGAGCAGTTCTTC.

The chain combines TRBV28 with TRBJ2-5; 8 bases line up with TRBD1. CDR1 MDHEN and CDR2 SYDVKM come from the germline V gene. The V gene end was trimmed by 5 bases and the J gene end by 1 base; junction bases not matched to a gene: 9. The CDR3 is 16 residues long. CDR3: CASSLTGAGLQETQYF. The CDR3 DNA reads TGTGCCAGCAGTCTGACAGGGGCAGGGCTCCAAGAGACCCAGTACTTC.